These T cell receptor beta chains were read from a single sample in a study of blood T cell repertoires in COVID-19. Clones were read by immunoSEQ multiplex PCR, and TCRdb kept only the in-frame ones, dropping some. The table has roughly 200,000 clones, roughly 84% seen once. The source material was peripheral blood. These receptor sequences come from a human donor in a cohort sampled during active COVID-19. CDR3s include the opening cysteine and the closing phenylalanine or tryptophan. D genes are given only for firm matches. The size field is filled for only some rows; it gives once, few, many or a size class.

TRBV28	.	TRBJ2-7	TRBD2	CASSFLIASGYASYEQYF	TGTGCCAGCAGTTTCCTAATTGCTAGCGGGTACGCCTCCTACGAGCAGTACTTC
TRBV29-1	.	TRBJ2-5	.	CSVEEGQETQYF	TGCAGCGTCGAGGAGGGGCAGGAGACCCAGTACTTC
TRBV27	few	TRBJ2-7	TRBD1	CASSPRTGVYEQYF	TGTGCCAGCAGTCCACGGACAGGGGTCTACGAGCAGTACTTC
TRBV7-2	.	TRBJ1-3	.	CASSLFSTASGNTIYF	TGTGCCAGCAGCTTATTCAGTACCGCCTCTGGAAACACCATATATTTT
TRBV11-1	.	TRBJ2-1	TRBD1	CASSPGTGPFNEQFF	TGTGCCAGCAGCCCCGGGACAGGGCCATTCAATGAGCAGTTCTTC
TRBV7-2	.	TRBJ2-5	TRBD2	CASSSRGSGGRETQYF	TGTGCCAGCAGCTCCCGCGGTAGCGGGGGCCGGGAGACCCAGTACTTC
TRBV25-1	.	TRBJ2-2	TRBD2	CASSEGLAGVGELFF	TGTGCCAGCAGTGAGGGACTAGCGGGAGTCGGGGAGCTGTTTTTT
TRBV24-1	.	TRBJ2-1	.	CATKRDNGDNEQFF	TGTGCCACCAAGCGGGACAATGGGGACAATGAGCAGTTCTTC
TRBV12-5	.	TRBJ1-1	TRBD1	CASGRSGQGDTEAFF	TGTGCTAGTGGTAGATCAGGACAGGGAGACACTGAAGCTTTCTTT
TRBV5-1	.	TRBJ1-4	.	CASSLVSDEKLFF	TGCGCCAGCAGCTTGGTCTCGGATGAAAAACTGTTTTTT
TRBV27	.	TRBJ1-6	.	CASSLTRGSSPLHF	TGTGCCAGCAGTTTAACCAGGGGAAGTTCACCCCTCCACTTT
TRBV5-6	.	TRBJ2-5	.	CASSPYRVQGTQYF	TGTGCCAGCAGCCCGTACAGGGTGCAAGGGACCCAGTACTTC
TRBV7-2	.	TRBJ1-6	.	CASFSSYNSPLHF	TGTGCCAGCTTCAGCTCCTATAATTCACCCCTCCACTTT
TRBV9	.	TRBJ2-2	.	CASSPRANPNTGELFF	TGTGCCAGCAGCCCCAGGGCCAACCCTAACACCGGGGAGCTGTTTTTT
TRBV5-1	.	TRBJ2-7	.	CASSFTRTGETYEQYF	TGCGCCAGCAGCTTTACTAGAACGGGAGAGACCTACGAGCAGTACTTC
TRBV7-2	.	TRBJ2-1	TRBD2	CASSQQAGGPGNEQFF	TGTGCCAGCAGTCAACAAGCGGGAGGGCCTGGGAATGAGCAGTTCTTC
TRBV12-3/TRBV12-4	.	TRBJ2-5	TRBD1	CASSLTGGETQYF	TGTGCCAGCAGTTTAACAGGGGGGGAGACCCAGTACTTC
TRBV7-2	.	TRBJ2-2	TRBD1	CASSPRTGGTTGELFF	TGTGCCAGCAGCCCTCGGACAGGGGGCACGACCGGGGAGCTGTTTTTT
TRBV7-8	.	TRBJ1-1	.	CASSLGPTTGAFF	TGTGCCAGCAGCTTAGGCCCAACTACGGGAGCTTTCTTT
TRBV7-6	few	TRBJ2-7	.	CASSFNPSYEQYF	TGTGCCAGCAGCTTCAACCCTAGCTACGAGCAGTACTTC
TRBV4-1	once	TRBJ1-5	.	CASSQETSSGWPQHF	TGCGCCAGCAGCCAAGAAACAAGCTCGGGGTGGCCCCAGCATTTT
TRBV6-5	.	TRBJ1-3	TRBD1	CASRDRVFSGNTIYF	TGTGCCAGCAGGGACAGGGTTTTCTCTGGAAACACCATATATTTT
TRBV10-3	few	TRBJ1-1	.	CAISESRNTEAFF	TGTGCCATCAGTGAGTCGCGAAACACTGAAGCTTTCTTT
TRBV30	.	TRBJ1-5	.	CAWSHDTYNQPQHF	TGTGCCTGGAGTCATGACACTTACAATCAGCCCCAGCATTTT
TRBV15	.	TRBJ1-6	.	CATSIETGSPLHF	TGTGCCACCAGCATAGAGACAGGTTCACCCCTCCACTTT
TRBV6-5	.	TRBJ1-6	.	CASSLAFGHHNSPLHF	TGTGCCAGCAGTTTAGCTTTTGGACATCATAATTCACCCCTCCACTTT
TRBV24-1	.	TRBJ2-1	.	CATSAGSEQFF	TGTGCCACCAGTGCGGGAAGTGAGCAGTTCTTC
TRBV2	.	TRBJ2-2	.	CASSTTYTGELFF	TGTGCCAGCAGCACTACCTACACCGGGGAGCTGTTTTTT
TRBV7-9	once	TRBJ2-1	.	CASSLESSEQFF	TGTGCCAGCAGCTTAGAGTCGAGCGAGCAGTTCTTC
TRBV5-1	.	TRBJ2-2	.	CASSFGAPNTGELFF	TGCGCCAGCAGCTTCGGAGCGCCGAACACCGGGGAGCTGTTTTTT
TRBV6-1	.	TRBJ2-5	TRBD2	CASSEEPRFERGGPGQETQYF	TGTGCCAGCAGTGAAGAACCCCGATTCGAGCGGGGGGGCCCCGGCCAAGAGACCCAGTACTTC
TRBV5-1	.	TRBJ1-1	.	CASSLTEGTEAFF	TGCGCCAGCAGCCTAACGGAGGGCACTGAAGCTTTCTTT
TRBV7-9	.	TRBJ1-1	.	CASSLTEMFEAFF	TGTGCCAGCAGCTTGACAGAGATGTTTGAAGCTTTCTTT
TRBV24-1	.	TRBJ2-5	TRBD2	CATSVIAGGRETQYF	TGTGCCACCAGTGTAATAGCGGGGGGGAGAGAGACCCAGTACTTC
TRBV5-1	.	TRBJ1-1	TRBD1	CASSTGGIAREAFF	TGCGCCAGTTCGACAGGGGGCATTGCGCGTGAGGCTTTCTTT
TRBV7-9	.	TRBJ2-3	.	CASSLALTGVDGIDTQYF	TGTGCCAGCAGCTTAGCGCTAACGGGAGTAGATGGCATCGATACGCAGTATTTT
TRBV2	.	TRBJ1-6	TRBD1	CASSPDRASSPLHF	TGTGCCAGCAGCCCGGACAGGGCAAGTTCACCCCTCCACTTT
TRBV18	.	TRBJ1-2	TRBD1	CASSSDRASGYTF	TGTGCCAGCTCATCCGACAGGGCAAGTGGCTACACCTTC
TRBV7-3	.	TRBJ1-1	.	CASSLTGLANTEAFF	TGTGCCAGCAGCCTTACAGGGTTGGCGAACACTGAAGCTTTCTTT
TRBV6-5	.	TRBJ2-3	.	CASSYSGYTQYF	TGTGCCAGCAGTTATTCGGGGTACACGCAGTATTTT
TRBV6-1	.	TRBJ1-1	.	CASSEVFGGSGGTEAFF	TGTGCCAGCAGTGAAGTCTTTGGGGGGTCGGGAGGGACTGAAGCTTTCTTT